Below, 15 T cell receptor beta chains from the same sample are listed, as sequenced in a study of T cells in tumors after PD-1 blockade. Sequencing was performed with immunoSEQ multiplex PCR; in TCRdb, only in-frame clones are kept and a portion is missing. The table has 45,000 to 60,000 clones, 65% to 80% seen once. This specimen was PBMCs, taken before anti-PD-1 therapy. Source of these receptors: a human donor with advanced basal cell or squamous cell carcinoma (not recorded which).

This sequence joins TRBV19 and TRBJ1-2; D may be TRBD1 (6 bases). The CDR3 spans 15 residues. Trimming shortened V by 5 bases and J by 8 bases, and 21 bases separated the two germline ends. Germline V gene sequence: CDR1 LNHDA, CDR2 SQIVND (reference sequence). The CDR3 DNA reads as TGTGCCAGTAGTCCCCCAGGGGCGGGAGGGCAAGGCTACACCTTC. Its translation: CASSPPGAGGQGYTF.

CDR3 in amino acids: CASSPPGQAYEQYF. The CDR3 DNA is TGCGCCAGCAGCCCCCCGGGACAGGCCTACGAGCAGTACTTC. The V gene is TRBV4-1, the J gene TRBJ2-7, with 8 bases matching TRBD1. The CDR3 runs to 14 residues. Germline values: CDR1 MGHRA, CDR2 YSYEKL. With V trimmed by 4 bases and J by 2 bases, 4 bases remained unmatched.

This chain connects TRBV24-1 to TRBJ2-5; 12 bases fit TRBD1. The CDR3 runs to 16 residues. The V gene end was trimmed by 3 bases and the J gene end by 5 bases; junction bases not matched to a gene: 6. Germline CDR1 reads KGHDR; CDR2 reads SFDVKD. CDR3 in DNA: TGTGCCACCAGTGATCCCGGGACAGGGGGCAGGGAGACCCAGTACTTC. Its translation: CATSDPGTGGRETQYF.

J is TRBJ1-2 and V is TRBV27; the match to TRBD1 covers 8 bases. The length of the CDR3 is 13 residues. V trimming: 5 bases; J trimming: 7 bases; junction bases outside the gene matches: 6. From germline, CDR1 is MNHEY and CDR2 SMNVEV (reference sequence). CDR3 loop: CASSTSGTGGYTF. The CDR3 coding sequence is TGTGCCAGCAGTACCTCCGGGACAGGTGGCTACACCTTC.

The chain uses TRBV18 and TRBJ2-3; perhaps TRBD2 as D (6 bases). CDR3 length equals 14 residues. CDR1 and CDR2 from the germline V gene are KGHSH and LQKENI. V shed 3 bases and J shed 3 bases, with 10 bases lying between them. The CDR3 sequence: CASSPRELTDTQYF. CDR3 bases: TGTGCCAGCTCACCTCGGGAGCTGACAGATACGCAGTATTTT.

The V gene is TRBV5-1, the J gene TRBJ1-4; 7 positions match TRBD1. Losses at the gene ends were 0 bases for V and 3 bases for J; bases not matched to a gene: 2. Germline CDR1 SGHRS, CDR2 YFSETQ. The CDR3 spans 15 residues. CDR3 DNA sequence: TGCGCCAGCAGCTTGGATCAGGGGGCTAATGAAAAACTGTTTTTT. It specifies CASSLDQGANEKLFF. The variable domain in full, with the rest retrieved from reference TRBV5-1 and TRBJ1-4, is KAGVTQTPRYLIKTRGQQVTLSCSPISGHRSVSWYQQTPGQGLQFLFEYFSETQRNKGNFPGRFSGRQFSNSRSEMNVSTLELGDSALYLCASSLDQGANEKLFFGSGTQLSVL.

This clone counts as medium-sized. The chain couples TRBV19 to TRBJ1-6; the D is unclear. The CDR3 is made up of 15 amino acids. V lost 6 bases to trimming and J lost 0 bases, with 9 bases between them. Germline values: CDR1 LNHDA, CDR2 SQIVND (reference sequence). The CDR3 loop is CASRDGSSYNSPLHF. CDR3 nucleotides: TGTGCCAGTAGAGACGGGAGCTCCTATAATTCACCCCTCCACTTT.

This clone was counted a single time. The V gene is TRBV2, the J gene TRBJ2-2, with TRBD2 matching over 8 bases. This CDR3 is built from 15 residues. The germline CDR1 and CDR2 sequences are SNHLY and FYNNEI. With V trimmed by 8 bases and J by 5 bases, 10 bases remained unmatched. Here the CDR3 reads CASVSGTSRTGELFF. In DNA form, the CDR3 reads TGTGCCAGCGTGTCCGGGACTAGTCGGACCGGGGAGCTGTTTTTT.

This chain links TRBV5-1 with TRBJ1-2, with 8 bases aligning to TRBD1. V lost 1 base and J lost 4; bases outside the gene matches: 3. From germline, CDR1 is SGHRS and CDR2 YFSETQ. This CDR3 is 14 amino acids long. CDR3 in DNA: TGCGCCAGCAGCTTGCCCGACAGGGGCTATGGCTACACCTTC. Translated: CASSLPDRGYGYTF.

This chain uses TRBV4-1 with TRBJ2-3; 7 bases agree with TRBD2. Germline V gene sequence: CDR1 MGHRA, CDR2 YSYEKL. Trimming removed 4 bases from V and 4 bases from J; junction bases left unmatched: 8. This CDR3 spans 15 amino acids. The CDR3 DNA reads as TGCGCCAGCAGCCCGGGGGGACCAAGACCAGATACGCAGTATTTT. Translation gives CASSPGGPRPDTQYF.

The chain has TRBV10-2 and TRBJ1-5; 7 nucleotides agree with TRBD1. CDR1 WSHSY and CDR2 SAAADI come from the germline V gene. Losses at the gene ends were 6 bases for V and 5 bases for J; bases not matched to a gene: 7. The CDR3 extends over 14 amino acids. CDR3 amino acids: CASSVTGFDQPQHF. In DNA, the CDR3 is TGCGCCAGCAGCGTGACAGGGTTTGATCAGCCCCAGCATTTT.

The V and J genes are TRBV6-6 and TRBJ2-7, with 8 bases matching TRBD1. This CDR3 is built from 16 residues. CDR1 MNHNY and CDR2 SVGAGI come from the germline V gene (reference sequence). Trimming took 2 bases from V and 1 from J; bases not matched to a gene: 7. CDR3 loop: CASSYPGTGNSYEQYF. The CDR3 coding sequence is TGTGCCAGCAGTTACCCCGGGACAGGAAATTCCTACGAGCAGTACTTC.

This chain connects TRBV7-2 to TRBJ1-5; weak D call: TRBD1 (5 bases). Germline V gene sequence: CDR1 SGHTA, CDR2 FQGNSA. V gave up 4 bases and J gave up 2 bases, with 12 bases separating them. The CDR3 covers 15 residues. The CDR3 coding sequence is TGTGCCAGCAGCTACGTAGGGGAGGGCAATCAGCCCCAGCATTTT. This gives the protein CASSYVGEGNQPQHF. Drawing the rest from reference TRBV7-2 and TRBJ1-5, the complete variable domain is GAGVSQSPSNKVTEKGKDVELRCDPISGHTALYWYRQSLGQGLEFLIYFQGNSAPDKSGLPSDRFSAERTGGSVSTLTIQRTQQEDSAVYLCASSYVGEGNQPQHFGDGTRLSIL.

The table lists this clone with a count of one. The chain couples TRBV6-5 to TRBJ2-7; either TRBD1 or TRBD2 may fit D (5 bases each). Trimming removed 6 bases at V and 6 bases at J, with 12 bases between. Germline CDR1 is MNHEY and CDR2 is SVGAGI. This CDR3 region has 12 residues. CDR3 sequence: CASSQGRSEQYF. The CDR3 bases are TGTGCCAGCAGCCAGGGACGCTCCGAGCAGTACTTC.

The V gene is TRBV27, the J gene TRBJ2-5, with D tentatively TRBD1 (5 bases). Germline CDR1 and CDR2: MNHEY and SMNVEV (reference sequence). The germline V and J ends were trimmed by 5 bases and 5 bases, with 12 bases remaining between them. The CDR3 loop spans 13 amino acids. The CDR3 sequence is CASSPSGFETQYF. For the CDR3, the DNA is TGTGCCAGCAGTCCCTCAGGGTTTGAGACCCAGTACTTC.